This paragraph covers one T cell receptor (beta chain) sequence. The sample originates from a study of technical replicates of blood from a few donors. Using immunoSEQ multiplex PCR, the repertoire was profiled, and TCRdb retains in-frame clones only, with some absent. The sample consists of tens of thousands of clones, around nine tenths of them appearing once. V was pared by 4 bases and J by 4 bases, with 6 bases of the junction left unmatched. Germline CDR1 is PRHDT and CDR2 is FYEKMQ (reference sequence). The CDR3 has 15 amino acids. Sequenced: T cells isolated from PBMCs. The sequence derives from a human donor in good health. The chain joins TRBV13 to TRBJ2-7; 11 positions agree with TRBD1. CDR3 loop: CASSSLGQGGYEQYF. CDR3 nucleotides: TGTGCCAGCAGCTCCCTGGGACAGGGGGGGTACGAGCAGTACTTC.